The clone carrying this T cell receptor (beta chain) has only one observation. The antigen remains unidentified. The data originate from a study of T-cell memory formation after mild COVID-19. About the study: TCR clusters mostly belonged to single donors.

Overall study results and limits: A balance of CD4 and CD8 characterized clones contracting day 15 to 85, whereas later expanders leaned CD4+.

It was 5'RACE with constant-segment primers that produced the TCR alpha and TCR beta cDNA libraries, which carried sample barcodes and UMIs. TCRdb reprocessed the 5' RACE reads via MiXCR and lists one record per CDR3 protein. The sample carries about 440,000 distinct CDR3 sequences, over 15% recorded once. The germline V gene has CDR1 SGHNT and CDR2 YENEEA. The CDR3 runs 18 residues. Trimming removed 1 base at V and 0 bases at J, with 16 bases between. The chain links TRBV11-3 to TRBJ2-1; no reliable D call. The sample comprised PBMCs or a T cell subset sorted from them (not recorded which). The TCR comes from an adult woman who had mild COVID-19 (a few samples of this study predate the infection). Cell type and time point are not known. CDR3 DNA sequence: TGTGCCAGCAGCTTAGGACTTATCGATGTCAGCTCCTACAATGAGCAGTTCTTC. This sequence encodes CASSLGLIDVSSYNEQFF.